A single sample gave rise to the 28 T cell receptor beta chains below, sequenced in a study of control samples from healthy donors and cancer patients. Some clones are missing from TCRdb's copy, which holds only in-frame ones; the method was immunoSEQ multiplex PCR. The repertoire consists of 63,000 or so clones, with approximately 80% occurring once and the leading ten covering 25% to 35%. The sample comprised blood. The receptors come from a man aged 50 to 59 in good health.

V is TRBV24-1 and J is TRBJ2-1; no clear D. The CDR3 loop spans 12 amino acids. V was cut by 9 bases and J by 8 bases, with 13 bases left in between. Looked up from germline, CDR1 is KGHDR and CDR2 is SFDVKD. This CDR3 is CATAAVSDEQFF. In DNA, the CDR3 is TGTGCCACCGCCGCCGTCTCGGATGAGCAGTTCTTC.

The chain couples TRBV24-1 to TRBJ1-5, with 9 bases lining up with TRBD1. The CDR3 has 15 residues. Germline-derived CDR1 and CDR2 are KGHDR and SFDVKD. J was trimmed by 3 bases and V by 7 bases; bases with no gene match: 6. The CDR3 spells CATRPGQGPNQPQHF. In DNA form, the CDR3 reads TGTGCCACCAGACCGGGACAGGGCCCCAATCAGCCCCAGCATTTT.

The gene calls are TRBV2 and TRBJ1-6, with D uncertain. Trimming removed 8 bases from V and 7 bases from J, with 12 bases in between. CDR1 is SNHLY, CDR2 FYNNEI, per germline. The CDR3 length is 13 residues. For the CDR3, the DNA is TGTGCCAGCCTCTGGGCGGACAATTCACCCCTCCACTTT. This sequence encodes CASLWADNSPLHF.

The J gene is TRBJ1-3, the V gene TRBV30; perhaps TRBD1 as D (5 bases). Between the trimmed V and J ends, which lost 4 bases and 9 bases, there was a span of 22 bases. The CDR3 has 15 amino acids. In germline, CDR1 is GTSNPN, CDR2 SVGIG (reference sequence). DNA of the CDR3: TGTGCCTGGACACGAAACCTGGGGCAGGGTGGCACCATATATTTT. Protein sequence: CAWTRNLGQGGTIYF.

This clone was recorded a few times. This sequence joins TRBV14 and TRBJ1-6, with D possibly matching TRBD1 (6 bases). This CDR3 spans 14 amino acids. Germline CDR1 reads SGHDN; CDR2 reads FVKESK. V was shortened by 3 bases and J by 10 bases, with 13 bases between the two germline ends. CDR3 DNA: TGTGCCAGCAGCCAGACAGGCGGGTACTCACCCCTCCACTTT. It specifies CASSQTGGYSPLHF.

The CDR3 loop is CASSLTGSVYNEQFF. The CDR3 DNA follows: TGTGCCAGCAGCTTAACGGGGAGCGTCTACAATGAGCAGTTCTTC. V is TRBV7-6 and J is TRBJ2-1; a possible D gene is TRBD2 (5 bases). Germline values: CDR1 SGHVS, CDR2 FNYEAQ. This CDR3 comprises 15 residues. V was trimmed by 2 bases and J by 3 bases, leaving 11 bases between them.

The rearrangement links TRBV24-1 to TRBJ2-5, with D possibly being TRBD1 (5 bases). This CDR3 spans 15 amino acids. The germline gives CDR1 KGHDR, CDR2 SFDVKD. Trimming shortened V by 0 bases and J by 3 bases, and 10 bases separated the two germline ends. The CDR3 region has the DNA TGTGCCACCAGTGATTTGGGGGCGAATGAAGAGACCCAGTACTTC. Protein: CATSDLGANEETQYF.

This chain connects TRBV5-4 to TRBJ2-5; TRBD1 aligns across 10 bases. This CDR3 contains 14 residues. Germline V gene data show CDR1 as SGHNT and CDR2 as YYREEE (reference sequence). V was clipped by 6 bases and J by 3 bases; unmatched bases: 5. CDR3: CASTLDRGKETQYF. CDR3 nucleotide sequence: TGTGCCAGCACGCTGGACAGGGGGAAAGAGACCCAGTACTTC.

This clone was detected a few times. The genes are TRBV6-1 and TRBJ2-7, with D possibly being TRBD1 (5 bases). The CDR3 is made up of 14 amino acids. Trimming took off 3 bases at V and 2 bases at J, with 11 bases between the two ends. Germline CDR1 reads MNHNS; CDR2 reads SASEGT. As DNA, the CDR3 is TGTGCCAGCAGTGATTGGGGCAGGCCCTACGAGCAGTACTTC. Protein product: CASSDWGRPYEQYF.

The chain couples TRBV30 to TRBJ1-5, with 7 bases lining up with TRBD1. The ends lost 2 bases at V and 7 bases at J; junction bases unmatched: 8. This CDR3 spans 14 amino acids. Germline V CDR1 and CDR2: GTSNPN, SVGIG (reference sequence). CDR3: CAWSTDRVWQPQHF. CDR3 coding DNA: TGTGCCTGGAGTACCGACAGGGTATGGCAGCCCCAGCATTTT.

The chain employs TRBV10-2 and TRBJ2-7; 7 bases align to TRBD1. This CDR3 comprises 13 residues. Germline V gene sequence: CDR1 WSHSY, CDR2 SAAADI. The V and J ends lost 6 bases and 7 bases, in that order; junction bases with no gene match: 9. The chain's CDR3 is CASRTTGIREQYF. For the CDR3, the DNA is TGCGCCAGCAGGACGACAGGGATAAGGGAGCAGTACTTC.

V and J are TRBV11-2 and TRBJ2-5, with 8 bases that match TRBD2. CDR1 is SGHAT and CDR2 is FQNNGV in the germline V gene. V lost 5 bases to trimming and J lost 4 bases; unmatched junction nucleotides: 6. The CDR3 has 14 residues. The CDR3 spells CASSRLAGRETQYF. The DNA of the CDR3 is TGTGCCAGCAGCCGATTAGCGGGAAGAGAGACCCAGTACTTC.

The J gene is TRBJ2-5, the V gene TRBV5-1; TRBD2 aligns across 11 bases. Germline V gene data show CDR1 as SGHRS and CDR2 as YFSETQ. The CDR3 runs 14 residues. V gave up 5 bases and J gave up 4 bases; unmatched junction bases: 4. The CDR3 sequence: CASRSGLAGETQYF. In DNA form, the CDR3 reads TGCGCCAGCAGATCCGGACTAGCGGGAGAGACCCAGTACTTC. Filled out from reference TRBV5-1 and TRBJ2-5, the complete variable domain reads KAGVTQTPRYLIKTRGQQVTLSCSPISGHRSVSWYQQTPGQGLQFLFEYFSETQRNKGNFPGRFSGRQFSNSRSEMNVSTLELGDSALYLCASRSGLAGETQYFGPGTRLLVL.

The chain recombines TRBV18 with TRBJ1-1; perhaps TRBD1 as D (6 bases). The CDR3 contains 14 residues. Deletions cut 6 bases from V and 8 bases from J, with 19 bases between. Germline V gene lookup returns CDR1 KGHSH and CDR2 LQKENI. DNA for the CDR3: TGTGCCAGCTCTACAGGGAGATCGGGCCTCGAAGCTTTCTTT. Amino acid sequence: CASSTGRSGLEAFF.

This clone was seen at least ten times. The V and J genes are TRBV30 and TRBJ1-6; D gene ambiguous. Per germline, CDR1 GTSNPN and CDR2 SVGIG (reference sequence). The CDR3 is 15 residues long. Trimming pared 6 bases from V and 6 bases from J, leaving 18 bases between. CDR3 in DNA: TGTGCCTGCGAGCTCGGTGTAGGAGGTAATTCACCCCTCCACTTT. Residues: CACELGVGGNSPLHF.

The chain joins TRBV4-3 to TRBJ1-4, with TRBD1 matching over 8 bases. V lost 3 bases to trimming and J lost 1 base; unmatched junction nucleotides: 1. This CDR3 is built from 15 residues. The germline gives CDR1 LGHNA, CDR2 YSLEER. CDR3 DNA sequence: TGCGCCAGCAGCCAGACAGGGGTAACTAATGAAAAACTGTTTTTT. Encoded protein: CASSQTGVTNEKLFF.

The chain links TRBV2 to TRBJ2-5, with a possible D match to TRBD2 (5 bases). V dropped 4 bases and J dropped 1 base, with 13 bases sitting between them. This CDR3 comprises 15 residues. CDR1 is SNHLY and CDR2 is FYNNEI in the germline V gene. CDR3 bases: TGTGCCAGCAGTGGGCGGGTGGACTTCCAAGAGACCCAGTACTTC. This codes for CASSGRVDFQETQYF.

This chain joins TRBV7-2 and TRBJ2-5; 7 bases align to TRBD2. The CDR3 length is 14 residues. Germline CDR1 is SGHTA and CDR2 is FQGNSA. V lost 5 bases and J lost 2; bases outside the gene matches: 5. CDR3: CASSPNSGQETQYF. Written as DNA, the CDR3 is TGTGCCAGCAGCCCGAATAGCGGGCAAGAGACCCAGTACTTC.

This clone occurred once. The chain uses TRBV11-3 and TRBJ1-1, with D perhaps TRBD1 (5 bases). Looked up from germline, CDR1 is SGHNT and CDR2 is YENEEA. Trimming stripped 3 bases from V and 2 bases from J, with 7 bases between. The CDR3 sequence is 13 residues long. The CDR3 protein is CASSFQGNTEAFF. The CDR3 DNA is TGTGCCAGCAGCTTTCAGGGAAACACTGAAGCTTTCTTT.

The chain uses TRBV12-3 or TRBV12-4 and TRBJ2-1; D remains ambiguous. This CDR3 comprises 11 residues. V was trimmed by 2 bases and J by 8 bases, leaving 4 bases between them. The CDR3 region is CASSLIYEQFF. CDR3 nucleotides: TGTGCCAGCAGTTTAATATATGAGCAGTTCTTC.

The chain couples TRBV27 to TRBJ1-3; the D is unclear. Trimming shortened V by 0 bases and J by 4 bases, and 4 bases separated the two germline ends. CDR1 is MNHEY, CDR2 SMNVEV, per germline (reference sequence). The CDR3 runs to 13 residues. The CDR3 loop reads CASSLSRGNTIYF. The CDR3 DNA follows: TGTGCCAGCAGTTTATCGAGAGGAAACACCATATATTTT.

The CDR3 region has the DNA TGTGCCAGCAGCTTGGCAGATACTAGCGGGATTGGGGAGACCCAGTACTTC. Amino acids: CASSLADTSGIGETQYF. The chain uses TRBV5-5 and TRBJ2-5; TRBD2 matches 10 bases. V trimming: 0 bases; J trimming: 5 bases; junction bases outside the gene matches: 10. This CDR3 comprises 17 residues. Per the germline V gene, CDR1 is SGHKS and CDR2 is YYEKEE (reference sequence).

This clone was picked up a small number of times. The chain carries TRBV6-5 and TRBJ2-2; 8 nucleotides align to TRBD1. The V gene's germline CDR1 is MNHEY and CDR2 SVGAGI. This CDR3 spans 15 amino acids. With 7 bases clipped from V and 5 bases from J, the junction kept 9 bases outside the gene matches. CDR3 loop: CASKPSDRETGELFF. CDR3 bases: TGTGCCAGCAAACCGTCGGACAGGGAAACCGGGGAGCTGTTTTTT.

CDR3 loop: CASSSAWHRNTEAFF. For the CDR3, the DNA is TGTGCCAGCAGCTCGGCGTGGCACCGGAACACTGAAGCTTTCTTT. The chain uses TRBV5-4 and TRBJ1-1; unclear D gene. Deletions cut 3 bases from V and 1 base from J, with 13 bases between. The CDR3 is made up of 15 amino acids. CDR1 SGHNT and CDR2 YYREEE come from the germline V gene (reference sequence).

This rearrangement joins TRBV6-5 to TRBJ2-2, with 7 positions matching TRBD2. CDR1 and CDR2 (germline): MNHEY, SVGAGI. The CDR3 has 13 amino acids. The J segment lost 6 bases and the V segment lost 11 bases, leaving 9 bases of the junction unmatched. The CDR3 here is CAGRLATAGELFF. CDR3 in DNA: TGTGCCGGAAGACTAGCCACAGCCGGGGAGCTGTTTTTT.

The genes are TRBV19 and TRBJ1-2, with D uncertain. CDR1 is LNHDA, CDR2 SQIVND, per germline (reference sequence). CDR3 length: 16 residues. Trimming shortened V by 4 bases and J by 1 base, and 16 bases separated the two germline ends. The CDR3 here is CASSKVTGGYNYGYTF. The DNA for the CDR3 is TGTGCCAGTAGTAAGGTGACCGGTGGGTATAACTATGGCTACACCTTC.

The rearrangement links TRBV9 to TRBJ2-1, with 7 bases identical to TRBD2. Looked up from germline, CDR1 is SGDLS and CDR2 is YYNGEE. The CDR3 has 12 residues. The ends lost 4 bases at V and 16 bases at J; junction bases unmatched: 11. DNA for the CDR3: TGTGCCAGCAGCCCCTATCGGGGGGAGATCTTCTTC. Protein product: CASSPYRGEIFF. The variable domain in full, with the rest retrieved from reference TRBV9 and TRBJ2-1, is DSGVTQTPKHLITATGQRVTLRCSPRSGDLSVYWYQQSLDQGLQFLIQYYNGEERAKGNILERFSAQQFPDLHSELNLSSLELGDSALYFCASSPYRGEIFFGPGTRLTVL.

This rearrangement joins TRBV14 to TRBJ2-2; unclear D gene. The ends were cut back, 1 base at V and 5 bases at J, with 11 bases in the middle. Germline CDR1 is SGHDN and CDR2 is FVKESK. The CDR3 extends over 15 amino acids. CDR3 residues: CASSQVRAETGELFF. The CDR3 DNA follows: TGTGCCAGCAGCCAAGTAAGGGCAGAAACCGGGGAGCTGTTTTTT.